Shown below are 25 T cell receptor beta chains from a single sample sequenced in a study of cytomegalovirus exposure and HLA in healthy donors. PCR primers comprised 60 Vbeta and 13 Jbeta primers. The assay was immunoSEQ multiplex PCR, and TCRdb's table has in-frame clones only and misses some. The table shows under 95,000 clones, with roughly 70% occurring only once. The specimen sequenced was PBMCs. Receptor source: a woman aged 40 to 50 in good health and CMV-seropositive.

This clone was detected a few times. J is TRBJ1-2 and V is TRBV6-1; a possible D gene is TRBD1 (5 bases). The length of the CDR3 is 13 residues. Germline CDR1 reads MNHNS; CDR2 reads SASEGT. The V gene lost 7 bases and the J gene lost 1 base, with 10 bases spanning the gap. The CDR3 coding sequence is TGTGCCAGCACCGGAGACAGTAACTATGGCTACACCTTC. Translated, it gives CASTGDSNYGYTF.

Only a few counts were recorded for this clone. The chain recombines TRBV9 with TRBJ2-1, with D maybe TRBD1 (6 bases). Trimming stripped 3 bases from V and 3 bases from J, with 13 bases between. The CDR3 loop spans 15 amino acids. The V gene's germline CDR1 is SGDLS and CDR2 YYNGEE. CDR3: CASSAQGRYYNEQFF. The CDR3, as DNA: TGTGCCAGCAGCGCACAGGGAAGATACTACAATGAGCAGTTCTTC.

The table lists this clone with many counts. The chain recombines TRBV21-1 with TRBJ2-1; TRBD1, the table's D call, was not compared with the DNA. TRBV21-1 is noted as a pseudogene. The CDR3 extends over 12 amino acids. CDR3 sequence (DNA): TGTGCCAGCCGAACCCTAGGGGGCGAGCAGTTCTTC. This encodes CASRTLGGEQFF.

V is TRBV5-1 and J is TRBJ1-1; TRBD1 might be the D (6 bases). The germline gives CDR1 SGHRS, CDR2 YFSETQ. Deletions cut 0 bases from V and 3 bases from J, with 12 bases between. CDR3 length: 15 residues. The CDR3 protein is CASSLVSGHYTEAFF. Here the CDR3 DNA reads TGCGCCAGCAGCTTGGTATCGGGACATTACACTGAAGCTTTCTTT. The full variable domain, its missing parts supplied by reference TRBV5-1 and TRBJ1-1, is KAGVTQTPRYLIKTRGQQVTLSCSPISGHRSVSWYQQTPGQGLQFLFEYFSETQRNKGNFPGRFSGRQFSNSRSEMNVSTLELGDSALYLCASSLVSGHYTEAFFGQGTRLTVV.

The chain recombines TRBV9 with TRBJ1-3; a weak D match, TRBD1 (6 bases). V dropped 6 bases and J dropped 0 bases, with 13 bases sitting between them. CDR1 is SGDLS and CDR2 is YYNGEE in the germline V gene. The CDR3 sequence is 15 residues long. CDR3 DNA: TGTGCCAGCAACCGGGACACTAACTCTGGAAACACCATATATTTT. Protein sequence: CASNRDTNSGNTIYF.

The CDR3 spells CASTPPTNLDLMNTEAFF. The CDR3 nucleotides read TGTGCCAGCACCCCCCCCACTAACCTGGATTTAATGAACACTGAAGCTTTCTTT. The chain recombines TRBV5-5 with TRBJ1-1; no clear D. Germline CDR1 reads SGHKS; CDR2 reads YYEKEE (reference sequence). V dropped 6 bases and J dropped 0 bases, with 24 bases sitting between them. The CDR3 runs 18 residues.

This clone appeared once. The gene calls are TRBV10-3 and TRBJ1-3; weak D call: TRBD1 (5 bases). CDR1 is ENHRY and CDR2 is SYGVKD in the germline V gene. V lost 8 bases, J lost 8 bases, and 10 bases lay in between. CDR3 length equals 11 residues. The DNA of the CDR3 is TGTGCCATCGAGACAGAACACACCATATATTTT. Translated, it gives CAIETEHTIYF.

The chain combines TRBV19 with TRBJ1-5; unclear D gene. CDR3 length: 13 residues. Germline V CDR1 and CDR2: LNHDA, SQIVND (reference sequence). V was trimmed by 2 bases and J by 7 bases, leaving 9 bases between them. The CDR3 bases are TGTGCCAGTAGTATAAGGCCGGGGCAGCCCCAGCATTTT. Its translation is CASSIRPGQPQHF.

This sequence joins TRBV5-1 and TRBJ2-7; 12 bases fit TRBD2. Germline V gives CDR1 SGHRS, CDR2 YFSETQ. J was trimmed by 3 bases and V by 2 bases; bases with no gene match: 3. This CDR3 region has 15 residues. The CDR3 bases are TGCGCCAGCAGCTTAAGACTAGCGGGGGTCTACGAGCAGTACTTC. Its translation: CASSLRLAGVYEQYF.

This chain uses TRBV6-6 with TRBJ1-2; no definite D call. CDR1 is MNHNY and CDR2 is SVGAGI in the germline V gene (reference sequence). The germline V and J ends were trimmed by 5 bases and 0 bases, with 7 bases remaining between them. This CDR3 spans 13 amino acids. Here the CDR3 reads CASSVSPNYGYTF. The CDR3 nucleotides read TGTGCCAGCAGTGTTAGTCCTAACTATGGCTACACCTTC.

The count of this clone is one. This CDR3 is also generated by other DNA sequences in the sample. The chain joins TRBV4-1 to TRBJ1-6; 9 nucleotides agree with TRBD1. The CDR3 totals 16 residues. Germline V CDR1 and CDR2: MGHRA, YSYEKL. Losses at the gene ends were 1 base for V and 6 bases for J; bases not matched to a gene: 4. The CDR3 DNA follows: TGCGCCAGCAGCCAAGGACAGGGGGTAGGTAATTCACCCCTCCACTTT. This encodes CASSQGQGVGNSPLHF.

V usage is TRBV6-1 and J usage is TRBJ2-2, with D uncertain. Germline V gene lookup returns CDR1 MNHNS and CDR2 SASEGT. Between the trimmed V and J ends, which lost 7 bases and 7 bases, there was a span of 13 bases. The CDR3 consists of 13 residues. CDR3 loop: CASIAFLGGELFF. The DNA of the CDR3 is TGTGCCAGCATTGCGTTCCTAGGCGGGGAGCTGTTTTTT.

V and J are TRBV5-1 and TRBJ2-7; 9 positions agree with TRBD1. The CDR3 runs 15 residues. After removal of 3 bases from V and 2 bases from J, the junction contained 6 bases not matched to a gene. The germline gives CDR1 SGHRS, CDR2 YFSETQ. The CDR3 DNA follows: TGCGCCAGCAGCTCAACCGGGACAGGGACCTACGAGCAGTACTTC. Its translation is CASSSTGTGTYEQYF.

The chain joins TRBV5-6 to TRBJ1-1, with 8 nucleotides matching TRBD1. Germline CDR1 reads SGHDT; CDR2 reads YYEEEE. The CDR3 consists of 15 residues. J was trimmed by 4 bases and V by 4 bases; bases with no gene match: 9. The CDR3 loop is CASSQMRDRSTEAFF. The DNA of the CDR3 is TGTGCCAGCAGCCAAATGCGGGACAGGTCCACTGAAGCTTTCTTT.

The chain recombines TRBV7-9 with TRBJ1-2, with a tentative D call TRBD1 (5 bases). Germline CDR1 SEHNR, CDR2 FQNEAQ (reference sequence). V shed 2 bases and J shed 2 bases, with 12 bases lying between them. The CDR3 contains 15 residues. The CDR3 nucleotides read TGTGCCAGCAGCTTAATGGGTCAGGGCAACTATGGCTACACCTTC. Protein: CASSLMGQGNYGYTF.

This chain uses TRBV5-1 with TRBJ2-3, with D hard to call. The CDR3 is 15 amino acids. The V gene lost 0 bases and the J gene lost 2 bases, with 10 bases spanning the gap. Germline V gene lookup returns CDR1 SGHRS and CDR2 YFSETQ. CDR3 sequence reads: CASSLAPPSTDTQYF. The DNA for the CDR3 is TGCGCCAGCAGCTTGGCCCCTCCTTCCACAGATACGCAGTATTTT.

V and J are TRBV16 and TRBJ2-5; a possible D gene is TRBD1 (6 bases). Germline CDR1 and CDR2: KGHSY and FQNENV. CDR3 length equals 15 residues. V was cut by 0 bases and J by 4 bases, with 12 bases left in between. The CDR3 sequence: CASSQSGAGRETQYF. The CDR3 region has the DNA TGTGCCAGCAGCCAATCGGGGGCAGGGAGAGAGACCCAGTACTTC.

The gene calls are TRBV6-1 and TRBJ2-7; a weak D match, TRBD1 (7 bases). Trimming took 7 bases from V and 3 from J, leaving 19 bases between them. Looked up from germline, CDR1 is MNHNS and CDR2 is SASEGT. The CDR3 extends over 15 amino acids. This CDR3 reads CASTSGGTVVYEQYF. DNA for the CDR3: TGTGCCAGCACCTCTGGCGGGACAGTAGTCTACGAGCAGTACTTC.

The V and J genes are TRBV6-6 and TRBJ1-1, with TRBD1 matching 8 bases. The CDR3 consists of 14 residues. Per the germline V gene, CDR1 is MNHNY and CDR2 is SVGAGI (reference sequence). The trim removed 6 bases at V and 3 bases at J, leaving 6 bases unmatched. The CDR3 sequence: CASRMDREHTEAFF. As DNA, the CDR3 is TGTGCCAGCAGGATGGACAGGGAACACACTGAAGCTTTCTTT.

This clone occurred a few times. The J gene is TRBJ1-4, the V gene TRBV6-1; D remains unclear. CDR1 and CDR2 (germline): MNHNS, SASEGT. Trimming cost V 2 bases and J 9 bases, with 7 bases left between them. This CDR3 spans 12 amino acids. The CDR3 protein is CASSERGQKLFF. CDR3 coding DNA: TGTGCCAGCAGTGAAAGAGGGCAAAAACTGTTTTTT.

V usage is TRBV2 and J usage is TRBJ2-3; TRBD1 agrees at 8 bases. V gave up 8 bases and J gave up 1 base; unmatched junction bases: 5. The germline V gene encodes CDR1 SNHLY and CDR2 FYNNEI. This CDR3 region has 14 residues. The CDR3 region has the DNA TGTGCCAGCCGGGACAGGTCTGGCACAGATACGCAGTATTTT. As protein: CASRDRSGTDTQYF.

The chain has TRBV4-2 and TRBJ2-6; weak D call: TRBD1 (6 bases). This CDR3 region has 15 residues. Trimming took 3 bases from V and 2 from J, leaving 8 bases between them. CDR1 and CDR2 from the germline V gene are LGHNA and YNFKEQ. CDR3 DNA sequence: TGTGCCAGCAGCCATACAGGGACTGGGGCCAACGTCCTGACTTTC. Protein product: CASSHTGTGANVLTF.

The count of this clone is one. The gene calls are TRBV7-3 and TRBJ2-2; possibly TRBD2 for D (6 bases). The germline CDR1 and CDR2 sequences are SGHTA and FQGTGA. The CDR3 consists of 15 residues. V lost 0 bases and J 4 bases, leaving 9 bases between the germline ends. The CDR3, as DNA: TGTGCCAGCAGCTTAACCCCGGGACTCACCGGGGAGCTGTTTTTT. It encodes CASSLTPGLTGELFF. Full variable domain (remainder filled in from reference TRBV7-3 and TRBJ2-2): GAGVSQTPSNKVTEKGKYVELRCDPISGHTALYWYRQSLGQGPEFLIYFQGTGAADDSGLPNDRFFAVRPEGSVSTLKIQRTERGDSAVYLCASSLTPGLTGELFFGEGSRLTVL.

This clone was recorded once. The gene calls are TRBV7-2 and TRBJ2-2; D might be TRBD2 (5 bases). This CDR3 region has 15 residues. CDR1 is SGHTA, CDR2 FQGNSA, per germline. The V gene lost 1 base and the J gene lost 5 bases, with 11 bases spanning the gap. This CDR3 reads CASSLGTGLTGELFF. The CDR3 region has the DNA TGTGCCAGCAGCTTAGGGACGGGGTTGACCGGGGAGCTGTTTTTT. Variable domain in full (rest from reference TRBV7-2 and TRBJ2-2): GAGVSQSPSNKVTEKGKDVELRCDPISGHTALYWYRQSLGQGLEFLIYFQGNSAPDKSGLPSDRFSAERTGGSVSTLTIQRTQQEDSAVYLCASSLGTGLTGELFFGEGSRLTVL.

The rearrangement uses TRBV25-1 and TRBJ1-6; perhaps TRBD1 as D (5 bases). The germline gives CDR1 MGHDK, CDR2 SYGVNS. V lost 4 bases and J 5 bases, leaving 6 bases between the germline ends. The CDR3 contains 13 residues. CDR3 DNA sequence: TGTGCCAGCAGTGGACAGCATAATTCACCCCTCCACTTT. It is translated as CASSGQHNSPLHF.